A selection of T cell receptor beta chains follows, all from one sample in a study of neurological immune-mediated disorders. TCRdb processed the 5' RACE reads anew with MiXCR; each CDR3 protein has one entry. The sample has roughly 60,000 distinct CDR3 sequences, more than 9.5% seen once; the top ten hold roughly 1.9%. Sequenced material: PBMCs. Every receptor here comes from a man aged 55 to 70 in good health. Both conserved end residues are part of each CDR3. The D gene is left open where the match is weak. Clone size appears in some rows only: once, few, many, or a class for an expanded clone.

abundance: NA
j_gene: TRBJ1-4
d_gene: NA
v_gene: TRBV6-1
CDR3nt: TGTGCCAGCAGTGAGACGAAACTGTTTTTT
CDR3aa: CASSETKLFF

abundance: many
j_gene: TRBJ2-5
d_gene: NA
v_gene: TRBV5-1
CDR3nt: TGCGCCAGCAGCTTGGTACAGGACCAAGAGACCCAGTACTTC
CDR3aa: CASSLVQDQETQYF

abundance: many
j_gene: TRBJ2-1
d_gene: NA
v_gene: TRBV5-5
CDR3nt: TGTGCCAGCAGCGTCACAGGGAGCCCCTACAATGAGCAGTTCTTC
CDR3aa: CASSVTGSPYNEQFF

abundance: many
j_gene: TRBJ1-1
d_gene: NA
v_gene: TRBV10-3
CDR3nt: TGTGCCACAGGGGAGAGGACTGAAGCTTTCTTT
CDR3aa: CATGERTEAFF

abundance: few
j_gene: TRBJ2-1
d_gene: NA
v_gene: TRBV6-2/TRBV6-3
CDR3nt: TGTGCCAGCAGGAGGACTGCAGACAATGAGCAGTTCTTC
CDR3aa: CASRRTADNEQFF

abundance: few
j_gene: TRBJ1-2
d_gene: NA
v_gene: TRBV20-1
CDR3nt: TGCAGTGCTAATCCTACAGGGAACTATGGCTACACCTTC
CDR3aa: CSANPTGNYGYTF

abundance: many
j_gene: TRBJ2-1
d_gene: NA
v_gene: TRBV20-1
CDR3nt: TGCAGTGCTAGGGACAGGAGCGGGGCTTTATCCTACAATGAGCAGTTCTTC
CDR3aa: CSARDRSGALSYNEQFF

abundance: many
j_gene: TRBJ2-5
d_gene: NA
v_gene: TRBV28
CDR3nt: TGTGCCAGCAGTTACCCCATGGACGGACAAGAGACCCAGTACTTC
CDR3aa: CASSYPMDGQETQYF

abundance: few
j_gene: TRBJ2-7
d_gene: NA
v_gene: TRBV12-3/TRBV12-4
CDR3nt: TGTGCCAGCAGTTCCGCAGGATACGAGCAGTACTTC
CDR3aa: CASSSAGYEQYF

abundance: many
j_gene: TRBJ2-5
d_gene: NA
v_gene: TRBV14
CDR3nt: TGTGCCAGCAGCCAAGGGTTCGGGGGTTACCAAGAGACCCAGTACTTC
CDR3aa: CASSQGFGGYQETQYF

abundance: many
j_gene: TRBJ2-7
d_gene: NA
v_gene: TRBV20-1
CDR3nt: TGCAGTGCCAGGGCCACGAGCTCCTACGAGCAGTACTTC
CDR3aa: CSARATSSYEQYF

abundance: many
j_gene: TRBJ2-3
d_gene: NA
v_gene: TRBV5-1
CDR3nt: TGCGCCAGCAGCTTGGTCCCAGGGAAAGATACGCAGTATTTT
CDR3aa: CASSLVPGKDTQYF

abundance: NA
j_gene: TRBJ1-1
d_gene: NA
v_gene: TRBV29-1
CDR3nt: TGCAGCTATAAGGTAGGGGGTCCCATGAACACTGAAGCTTTCTTT
CDR3aa: CSYKVGGPMNTEAFF